This T cell receptor beta chain was sequenced in a study of T cells after yellow fever vaccination. About the study: Each low-cell-number fraction was prepared by means of SMART-Seq v4 Ultra Low Input.

For TCR, cDNA came from 5'RACE template switching, which added a universal primer site and UMIs. TCRdb independently ran MiXCR on the 5' RACE reads; one entry per CDR3 protein. The sample lists 200,000 to 300,000 distinct CDR3 sequences, around 6.7% seen once, with 0.85% to 1.2% in the top ten. Comment on this clonotype: Its specificity is not known.

Findings and limits, study-wide: Relatively few clonotypes were ones that appeared in both CD4 and CD8 compartments. In post-booster samples, most primary-vaccination clones reappeared (approximately 97% CD4, over 70% CD8).

The sequencing used CD4+ T cells sorted from PBMCs, collected on the day of the yellow fever booster vaccination. The sequence derives from a man under 40 who received the YFV17D yellow fever vaccine.

CDR3 amino acids: CANRVAYEQYF. The CDR3 coding sequence is TGTGCCAACAGGGTAGCCTACGAGCAGTACTTC. The rearrangement joins TRBV2 to TRBJ2-7, with D perhaps TRBD1 (6 bases). Germline CDR1 is SNHLY and CDR2 is FYNNEI. V was cut by 10 bases and J by 2 bases, with 9 bases left in between. This CDR3 has 11 residues.